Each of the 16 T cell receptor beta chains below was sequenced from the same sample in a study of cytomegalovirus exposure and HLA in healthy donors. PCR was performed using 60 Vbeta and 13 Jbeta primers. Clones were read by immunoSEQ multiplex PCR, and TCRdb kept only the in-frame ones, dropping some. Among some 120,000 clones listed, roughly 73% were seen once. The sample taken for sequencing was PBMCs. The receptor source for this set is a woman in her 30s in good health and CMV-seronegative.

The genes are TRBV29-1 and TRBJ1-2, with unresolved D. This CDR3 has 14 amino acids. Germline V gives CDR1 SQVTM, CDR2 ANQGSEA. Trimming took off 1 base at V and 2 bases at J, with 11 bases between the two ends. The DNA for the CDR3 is TGCAGCGTTGAAGGATACAGCCAAAACTATGGCTACACCTTC. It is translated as CSVEGYSQNYGYTF.

CDR3 residues: CASSQGAQGWGEKLFF. CDR3 bases: TGCGCCAGCAGCCAAGGGGCGCAGGGGTGGGGTGAAAAACTGTTTTTT. This chain uses TRBV4-3 with TRBJ1-4; a possible D gene is TRBD1 (6 bases). Germline V CDR1 and CDR2: LGHNA, YSLEER. The CDR3 spans 16 residues. Trimming pared 1 base from V and 7 bases from J, leaving 16 bases between.

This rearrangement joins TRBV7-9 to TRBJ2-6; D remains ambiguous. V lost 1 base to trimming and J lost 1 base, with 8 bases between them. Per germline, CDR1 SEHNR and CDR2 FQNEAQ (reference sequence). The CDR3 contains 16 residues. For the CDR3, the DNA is TGTGCCAGCAGCTTAGGGAGTCCGTCTGGGGCCAACGTCCTGACTTTC. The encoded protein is CASSLGSPSGANVLTF.

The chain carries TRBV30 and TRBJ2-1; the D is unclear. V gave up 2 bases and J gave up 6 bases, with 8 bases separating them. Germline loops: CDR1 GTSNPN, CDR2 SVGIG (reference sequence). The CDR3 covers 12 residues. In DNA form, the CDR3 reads TGTGCCTGGAGTATGAACACCAATGAGCAGTTCTTC. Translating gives CAWSMNTNEQFF. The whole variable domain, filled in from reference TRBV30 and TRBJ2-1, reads SQTIHQWPATLVQPVGSPLSLECTVEGTSNPNLYWYRQAAGRGLQLLFYSVGIGQISSEVPQNLSASRPQDRQFILSSKKLLLSDSGFYLCAWSMNTNEQFFGPGTRLTVL.

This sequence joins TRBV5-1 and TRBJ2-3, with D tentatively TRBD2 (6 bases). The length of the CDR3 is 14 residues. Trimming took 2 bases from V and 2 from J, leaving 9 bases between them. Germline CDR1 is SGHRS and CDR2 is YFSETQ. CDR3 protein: CASSFGGDTDTQYF. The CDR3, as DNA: TGCGCCAGCAGCTTTGGAGGGGACACAGATACGCAGTATTTT.

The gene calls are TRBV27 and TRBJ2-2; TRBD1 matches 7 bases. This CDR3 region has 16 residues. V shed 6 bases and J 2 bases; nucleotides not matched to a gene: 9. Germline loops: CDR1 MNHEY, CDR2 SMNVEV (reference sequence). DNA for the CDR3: TGTGCCAGCAGGCCCAGGGGGACGCAAAACACCGGGGAGCTGTTTTTT. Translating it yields CASRPRGTQNTGELFF.

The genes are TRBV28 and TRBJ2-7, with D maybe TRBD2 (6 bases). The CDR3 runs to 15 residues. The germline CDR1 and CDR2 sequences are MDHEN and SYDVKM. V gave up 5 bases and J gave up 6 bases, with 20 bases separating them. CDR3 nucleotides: TGTGCCAGCAGTCTGCCGGCTAGCGTAGGTCCCGAGCAGTACTTC. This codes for CASSLPASVGPEQYF.

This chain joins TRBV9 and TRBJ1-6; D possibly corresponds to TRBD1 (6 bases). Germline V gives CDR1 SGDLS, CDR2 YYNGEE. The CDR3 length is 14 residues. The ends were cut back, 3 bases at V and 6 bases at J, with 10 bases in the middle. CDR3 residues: CASSGTDFNSPLHF. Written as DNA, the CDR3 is TGTGCCAGCAGCGGGACAGACTTTAATTCACCCCTCCACTTT.

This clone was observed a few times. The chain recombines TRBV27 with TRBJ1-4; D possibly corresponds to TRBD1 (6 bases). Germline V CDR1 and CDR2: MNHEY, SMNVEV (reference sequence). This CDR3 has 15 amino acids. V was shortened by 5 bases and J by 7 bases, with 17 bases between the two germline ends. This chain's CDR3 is CASSARTGNAEKLFF. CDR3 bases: TGTGCCAGCAGTGCCCGAACAGGGAATGCTGAAAAACTGTTTTTT.

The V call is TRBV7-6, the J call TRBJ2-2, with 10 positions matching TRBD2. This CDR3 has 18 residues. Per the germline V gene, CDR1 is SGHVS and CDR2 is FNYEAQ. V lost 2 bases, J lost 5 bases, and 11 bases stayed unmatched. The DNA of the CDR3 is TGTGCCAGCAGCTTACACCCAGCGGGGGGGCCGGGGACCGGGGAGCTGTTTTTT. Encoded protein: CASSLHPAGGPGTGELFF.

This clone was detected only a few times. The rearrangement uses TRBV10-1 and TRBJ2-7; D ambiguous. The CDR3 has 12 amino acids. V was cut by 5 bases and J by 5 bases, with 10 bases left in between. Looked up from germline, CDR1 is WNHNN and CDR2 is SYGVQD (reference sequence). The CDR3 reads CASSSRFDEQYF. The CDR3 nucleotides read TGCGCCAGCAGTTCTAGATTTGACGAGCAGTACTTC.

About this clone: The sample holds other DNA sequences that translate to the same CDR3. The CDR3 nucleotides read TGCGCCAGCAGCTTGGGACAGGGTGACTATGGCTACACCTTC. This encodes CASSLGQGDYGYTF. The J gene is TRBJ1-2, the V gene TRBV5-1, with 7 bases lining up with TRBD1. Per the germline V gene, CDR1 is SGHRS and CDR2 is YFSETQ. Trimming took 0 bases from V and 3 from J; bases not matched to a gene: 2. This CDR3 region has 14 residues. Full variable domain (rest looked up from reference TRBV5-1 and TRBJ1-2): KAGVTQTPRYLIKTRGQQVTLSCSPISGHRSVSWYQQTPGQGLQFLFEYFSETQRNKGNFPGRFSGRQFSNSRSEMNVSTLELGDSALYLCASSLGQGDYGYTFGSGTRLTVV.

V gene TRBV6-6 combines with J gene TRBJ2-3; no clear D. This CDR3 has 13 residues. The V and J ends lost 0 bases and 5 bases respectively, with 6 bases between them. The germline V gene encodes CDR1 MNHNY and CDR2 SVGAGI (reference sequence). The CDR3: CASSYSRGDTQYF. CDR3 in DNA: TGTGCCAGCAGTTACTCGAGAGGAGATACGCAGTATTTT.

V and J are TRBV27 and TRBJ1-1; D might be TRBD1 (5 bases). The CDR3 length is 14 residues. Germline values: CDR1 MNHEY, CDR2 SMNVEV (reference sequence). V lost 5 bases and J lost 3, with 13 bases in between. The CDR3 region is CASSPPAGYTEAFF. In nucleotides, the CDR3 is TGTGCCAGCAGTCCCCCCGCAGGGTACACTGAAGCTTTCTTT.

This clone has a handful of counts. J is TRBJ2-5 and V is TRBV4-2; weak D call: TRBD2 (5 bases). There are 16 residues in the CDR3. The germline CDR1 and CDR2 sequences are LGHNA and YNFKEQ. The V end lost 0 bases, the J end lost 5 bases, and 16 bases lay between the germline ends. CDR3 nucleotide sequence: TGTGCCAGCAGCCAAGAGGGTTCGGGAACGGGGGAGACCCAGTACTTC. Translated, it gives CASSQEGSGTGETQYF.

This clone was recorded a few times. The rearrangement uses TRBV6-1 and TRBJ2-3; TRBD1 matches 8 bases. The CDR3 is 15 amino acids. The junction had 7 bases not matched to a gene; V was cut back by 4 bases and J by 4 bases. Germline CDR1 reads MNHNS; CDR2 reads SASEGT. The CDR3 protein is CASSGGQGGADTQYF. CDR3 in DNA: TGTGCCAGCAGTGGCGGACAGGGAGGCGCAGATACGCAGTATTTT.